This TCR beta chain appears in the sequencing data of a study of T cells in Graves' hyperthyroidism and ophthalmopathy. Many counts were recorded for this clonotype. The investigators amplified TCR beta CDR3 regions from RNA transcripts. First-round RT-PCR targeting the TCR CDR3 was performed with the HTBI primer set. TCRdb reprocessed the multiplex PCR reads with MiXCR, giving one entry per CDR3 protein. Here the sample spans under 300,000 distinct CDR3 sequences, less than 30% being singletons. Germline-derived CDR1 and CDR2 are SGHDN and FVKESK. The V gene end was trimmed by 4 bases and the J gene end by 2 bases; junction bases not matched to a gene: 19. This CDR3 has 19 residues.

The V call is TRBV14, the J call TRBJ2-7; TRBD1 agrees at 8 bases. Sequencing was performed on blood. The TCR comes from a man between 40 and 49 years old with Graves' hyperthyroidism that later progressed to Graves' ophthalmopathy. CDR3 bases: TGTGCCAGCAGCCGTTTCCGGGACAGGAGGTCCAGCGGAGCCTACGAGCAGTACTTC. This sequence encodes CASSRFRDRRSSGAYEQYF.